This TCR beta chain was observed in a study of CD8 T cells in ankylosing spondylitis (dated 2017 in TCRdb). Notes on the research overall: T cell receptor beta repertoires were profiled in healthy donors and ankylosing spondylitis patients so that disease-linked TCR variants could be found. In total, the full study cohort was made up of over a hundred healthy donors and 25 or so ankylosing spondylitis patients. Peripheral blood was sampled, and synovial fluid was also collected from ankylosing spondylitis patients.

Sequencing was performed on an Illumina HiSeq 2500. Quantitative 5'-RACE with molecular barcodes was the method used to prepare the TCR beta libraries. On the authors' methods: Disease-linked TCR variants were identified with a new computational method built on a probabilistic model of VDJ rearrangement. Clones were called with MiXCR by TCRdb after fastp trimmed the public reads at Q25, and only in-frame beta chains were retained. Identical CDR3 proteins give one entry, which carries the most common genes and DNA. TCRdb, not the original authors, processed these V and J calls. This sample gives some 200,000 distinct CDR3 sequences in total; about 6.7% of them show up just once. The ten largest clones capture 12% to 15% of the sample. CDR1 and CDR2, looked up from the germline V gene (reference sequence), are DFQATT and SNEGSKA. The CDR3 has 11 amino acids, counting the end cysteine and phenylalanine. The only DNA kept is the CDR3, 33 bases in frame from the first base. Between the V and J ends, shortened by 3 bases and 7 bases respectively, the junction contains 7 bases.

Summary of the overall study and its limitations: The disease-linked clones had a CD8+ phenotype and were found at relatively low frequencies in peripheral blood. Some of the motif variants had been reported before in the synovial fluid and blood of reactive arthritis patients, a finding that suggests common disease-initiation mechanisms. Significant enrichment of the disease-linked clones was reported in matched synovial fluid samples from ankylosing spondylitis patients. A TCR beta motif of several highly homologous amino acid variants appeared characteristic of blood from ankylosing spondylitis patients.

This clonotype was counted ten times or more. The antigen it recognizes is unknown. No base quality values were provided; no much bigger clone lies one nucleotide off. This sequence uses TRBV20-1 and TRBJ1-5, with no confidently assigned D gene. This TCR was sampled from a male donor with ankylosing spondylitis. Sequencing used blood, either unsorted or a sorted T cell fraction (not recorded which). The nucleotide sequence reads as follows: TGCAGTGCTAGGAGCGGACAGCCCCAGCATTTT. Its protein is CSARSGQPQHF.